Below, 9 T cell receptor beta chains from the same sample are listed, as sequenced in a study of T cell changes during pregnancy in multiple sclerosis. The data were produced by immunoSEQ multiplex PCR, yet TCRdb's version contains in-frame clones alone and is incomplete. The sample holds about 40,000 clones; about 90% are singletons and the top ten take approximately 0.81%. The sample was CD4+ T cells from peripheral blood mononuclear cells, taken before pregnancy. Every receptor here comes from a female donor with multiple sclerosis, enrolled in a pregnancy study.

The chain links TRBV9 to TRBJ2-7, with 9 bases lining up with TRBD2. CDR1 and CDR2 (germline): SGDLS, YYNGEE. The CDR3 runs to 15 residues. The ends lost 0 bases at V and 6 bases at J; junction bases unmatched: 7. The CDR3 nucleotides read TGTGCCAGCAGCGTAGGGTTAGCGGGGGTTGCCGAGCAGTACTTC. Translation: CASSVGLAGVAEQYF.

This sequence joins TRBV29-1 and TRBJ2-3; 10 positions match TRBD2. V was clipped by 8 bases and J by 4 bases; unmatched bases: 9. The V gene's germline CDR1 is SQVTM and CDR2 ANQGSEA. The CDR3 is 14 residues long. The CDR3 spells CSSPLGTSADTQYF. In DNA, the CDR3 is TGCAGCTCCCCCCTGGGGACTAGCGCAGATACGCAGTATTTT.

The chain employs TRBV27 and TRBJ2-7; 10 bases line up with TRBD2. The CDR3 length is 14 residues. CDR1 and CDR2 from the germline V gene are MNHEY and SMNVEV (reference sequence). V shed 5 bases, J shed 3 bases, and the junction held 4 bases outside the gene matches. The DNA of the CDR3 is TGTGCCAGCAGTCCTCGGACTAGCGGCTACGAGCAGTACTTC. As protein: CASSPRTSGYEQYF.

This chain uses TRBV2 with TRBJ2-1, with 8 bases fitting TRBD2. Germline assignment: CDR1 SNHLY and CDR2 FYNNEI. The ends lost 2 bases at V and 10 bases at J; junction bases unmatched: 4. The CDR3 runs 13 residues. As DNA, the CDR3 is TGTGCCAGCAGTGAATCGTTAGCGGGGGAGCAGTTCTTC. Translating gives CASSESLAGEQFF.

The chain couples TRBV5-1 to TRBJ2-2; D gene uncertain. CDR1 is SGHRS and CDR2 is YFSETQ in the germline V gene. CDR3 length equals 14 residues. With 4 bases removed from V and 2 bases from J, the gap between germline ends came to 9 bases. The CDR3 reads CASSARLNTGELFF. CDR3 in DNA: TGCGCCAGCAGCGCCCGACTCAACACCGGGGAGCTGTTTTTT.

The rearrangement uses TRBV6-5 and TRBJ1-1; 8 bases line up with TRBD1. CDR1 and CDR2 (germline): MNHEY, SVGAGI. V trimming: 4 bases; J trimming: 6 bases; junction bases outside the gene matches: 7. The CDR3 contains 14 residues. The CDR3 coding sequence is TGTGCCAGCAGTTTGACAGGGGTGAGGTCTGAAGCTTTCTTT. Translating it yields CASSLTGVRSEAFF.

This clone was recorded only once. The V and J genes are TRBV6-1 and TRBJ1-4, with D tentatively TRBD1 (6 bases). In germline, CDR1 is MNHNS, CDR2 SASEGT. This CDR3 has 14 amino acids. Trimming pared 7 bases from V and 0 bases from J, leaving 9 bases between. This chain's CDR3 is CASKTGSTNEKLFF. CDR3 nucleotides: TGTGCCAGCAAGACAGGCTCAACTAATGAAAAACTGTTTTTT.

CDR3 bases: TGTGCCAGCAGTTTTTGGTCACCGTCTTCGGCCGGGGAGCTGTTTTTT. Translated: CASSFWSPSSAGELFF. The chain combines TRBV27 with TRBJ2-2; the D is unclear. Germline V lookup: CDR1 MNHEY, CDR2 SMNVEV (reference sequence). This CDR3 is 16 amino acids long. V gave up 3 bases and J gave up 6 bases, with 17 bases separating them.

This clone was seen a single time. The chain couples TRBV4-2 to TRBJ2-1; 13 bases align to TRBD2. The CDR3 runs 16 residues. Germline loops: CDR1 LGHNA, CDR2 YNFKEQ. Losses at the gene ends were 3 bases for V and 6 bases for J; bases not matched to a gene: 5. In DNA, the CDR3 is TGTGCCAGCAGCCAGATAGGACTAGCGGGAGCCAATGAGCAGTTCTTC. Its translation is CASSQIGLAGANEQFF.